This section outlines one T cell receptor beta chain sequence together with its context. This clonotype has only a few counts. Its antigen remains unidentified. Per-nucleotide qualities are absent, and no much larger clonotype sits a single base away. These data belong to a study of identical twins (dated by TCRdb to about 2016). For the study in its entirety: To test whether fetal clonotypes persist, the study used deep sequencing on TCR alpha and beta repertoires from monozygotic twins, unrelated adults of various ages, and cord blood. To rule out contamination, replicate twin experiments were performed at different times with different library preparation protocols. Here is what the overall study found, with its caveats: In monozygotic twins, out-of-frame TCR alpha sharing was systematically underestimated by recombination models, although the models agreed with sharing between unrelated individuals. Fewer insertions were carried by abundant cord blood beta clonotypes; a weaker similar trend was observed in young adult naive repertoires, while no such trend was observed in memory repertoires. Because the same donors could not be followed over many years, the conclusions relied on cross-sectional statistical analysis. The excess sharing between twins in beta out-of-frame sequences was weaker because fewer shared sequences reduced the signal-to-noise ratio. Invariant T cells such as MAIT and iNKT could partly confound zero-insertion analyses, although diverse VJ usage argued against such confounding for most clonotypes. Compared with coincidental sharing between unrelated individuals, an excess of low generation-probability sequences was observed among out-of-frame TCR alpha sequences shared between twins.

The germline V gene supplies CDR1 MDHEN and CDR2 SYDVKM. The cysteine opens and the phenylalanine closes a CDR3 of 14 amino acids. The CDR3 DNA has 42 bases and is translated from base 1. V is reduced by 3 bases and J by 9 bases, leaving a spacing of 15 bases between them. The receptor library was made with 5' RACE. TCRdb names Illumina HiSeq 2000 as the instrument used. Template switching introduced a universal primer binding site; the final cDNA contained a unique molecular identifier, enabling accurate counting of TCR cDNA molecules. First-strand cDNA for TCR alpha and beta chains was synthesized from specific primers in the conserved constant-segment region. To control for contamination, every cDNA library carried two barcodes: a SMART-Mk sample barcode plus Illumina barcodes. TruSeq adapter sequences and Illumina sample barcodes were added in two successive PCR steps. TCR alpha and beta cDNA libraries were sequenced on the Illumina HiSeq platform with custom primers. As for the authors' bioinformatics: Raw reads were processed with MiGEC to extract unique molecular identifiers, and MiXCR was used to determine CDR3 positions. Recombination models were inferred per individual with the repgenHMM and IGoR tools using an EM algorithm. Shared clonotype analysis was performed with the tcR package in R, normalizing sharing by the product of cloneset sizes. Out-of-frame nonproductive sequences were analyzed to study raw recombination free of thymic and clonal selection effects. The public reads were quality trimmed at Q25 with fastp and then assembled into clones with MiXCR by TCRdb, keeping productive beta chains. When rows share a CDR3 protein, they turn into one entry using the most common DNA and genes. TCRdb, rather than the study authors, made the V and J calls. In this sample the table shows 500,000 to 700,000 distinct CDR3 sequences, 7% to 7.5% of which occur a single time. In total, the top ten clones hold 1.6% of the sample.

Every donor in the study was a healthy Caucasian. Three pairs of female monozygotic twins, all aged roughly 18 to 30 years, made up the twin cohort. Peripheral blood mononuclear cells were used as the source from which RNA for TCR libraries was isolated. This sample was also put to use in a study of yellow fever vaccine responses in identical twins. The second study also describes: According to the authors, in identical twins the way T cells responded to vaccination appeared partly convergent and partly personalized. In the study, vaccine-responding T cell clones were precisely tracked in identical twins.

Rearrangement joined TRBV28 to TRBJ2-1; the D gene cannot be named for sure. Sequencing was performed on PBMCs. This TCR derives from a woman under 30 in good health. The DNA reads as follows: TGTGCCAGCAGTTTTTCTACCACTCTCAGTGAGCAGTTCTTC. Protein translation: CASSFSTTLSEQFF.